The source of this TCR beta chain is a study of CD8 T cells in ankylosing spondylitis. Researchers built TCR beta libraries using quantitative 5'-RACE with molecular barcodes. TCRdb processed the 5' RACE reads anew with MiXCR; each CDR3 protein has one entry. The repertoire includes fewer than 450,000 distinct CDR3 sequences, about 15% of them detected once, and 0.85% to 1.3% sits in the top ten. Whole-study findings and limits: Clones linked to the disease showed a CD8+ phenotype. They occurred at relatively low frequencies in peripheral blood. Ankylosing spondylitis blood appeared to carry a characteristic TCR beta motif of several highly homologous variants.

V gave up 6 bases and J gave up 5 bases; unmatched junction bases: 9. Germline CDR1 reads MNHEY; CDR2 reads SVGEGT. The CDR3 spans 16 residues. Note on this clonotype: The target antigen is unknown.

The specimen sequenced was blood, either unsorted or a sorted T cell fraction (not recorded which). The rearrangement joins TRBV6-2 or TRBV6-3 to TRBJ2-2; 10 bases fit TRBD2. The clonotype comes from a male donor with ankylosing spondylitis. CDR3 amino acids: CASSPSGRVQTGELFF. The CDR3 coding sequence is TGTGCCAGCAGCCCAAGCGGGAGGGTTCAGACCGGGGAGCTGTTTTTT.